Listed below are T cell receptor beta chains from one sample, sequenced in a study of cytomegalovirus exposure and HLA in healthy donors. Using immunoSEQ multiplex PCR, the repertoire was profiled, and TCRdb retains in-frame clones only, with some absent. The repertoire has some 190,000 clones, around 84% of them found once; the top ten carry 1%. Sequencing used PBMCs. These receptors all come from a boy younger than 10 in good health and CMV-seronegative. Both conserved end residues are part of each CDR3. The D gene is left open where the match is weak. Size is stated for part of the rows, as once, few or many counts, or as a class when the clone is expanded.

TRBJ1-1	.	TRBD1	TRBV4-2	CASSQRQGLNTEAFF	TGTGCCAGCAGCCAACGACAGGGGTTGAACACTGAAGCTTTCTTT
TRBJ2-2	.	.	TRBV5-1	CASSLYSKATGELFF	TGCGCCAGCAGCTTGTACAGCAAGGCCACCGGGGAGCTGTTTTTT
TRBJ1-6	.	.	TRBV28	CASRLTQAAGGSPLHF	TGTGCCAGCAGGCTGACACAGGCGGCGGGGGGTTCACCCCTCCACTTT
TRBJ2-5	.	.	TRBV6-5	CASSYQGETQYF	TGTGCCAGCAGTTACCAGGGAGAGACCCAGTACTTC
TRBJ2-3	.	.	TRBV7-9	CASSWRTEKTDTQYF	TGTGCCAGCAGCTGGAGGACAGAAAAAACAGATACGCAGTATTTT
TRBJ1-2	.	.	TRBV7-9	CASSSPTGTRYGYTF	TGTGCCAGCAGCTCTCCTACAGGGACCCGCTATGGCTACACCTTC
TRBJ2-7	.	.	TRBV10-2	CASLDQTASYEQYF	TGCGCCAGCTTGGATCAGACAGCCTCCTACGAGCAGTACTTC
TRBJ2-2	.	.	TRBV9	CASSVGAENTGELFF	TGTGCCAGCAGCGTAGGAGCTGAGAACACCGGGGAGCTGTTTTTT
TRBJ2-1	.	TRBD2	TRBV9	CASSAGTSGSRNEQFF	TGTGCCAGCAGCGCCGGTACTAGCGGGAGTCGAAATGAGCAGTTCTTC
TRBJ1-1	.	.	TRBV5-4	CASRGAGMNTEAFF	TGTGCCAGCAGGGGGGCGGGTATGAACACTGAAGCTTTCTTT
TRBJ2-7	.	.	TRBV5-1	CASSLANEQYF	TGCGCCAGCAGCTTGGCAAACGAGCAGTACTTC
TRBJ2-7	.	TRBD2	TRBV5-1	CASSFGLAGYEQYF	TGCGCCAGCAGCTTCGGTCTAGCGGGTTACGAGCAGTACTTC
TRBJ1-6	.	TRBD1	TRBV30	CAWSVGQGRSPLHF	TGTGCCTGGAGCGTTGGACAGGGCCGGTCACCCCTCCACTTT
TRBJ1-1	once	.	TRBV19	CASSFRAGGDEAFF	TGTGCCAGTAGCTTCAGGGCGGGGGGCGATGAAGCTTTCTTT
TRBJ2-2	.	TRBD1	TRBV5-5	CASSKDLKGAGTGELFF	TGTGCCAGCAGCAAAGACCTCAAGGGGGCAGGCACCGGGGAGCTGTTTTTT